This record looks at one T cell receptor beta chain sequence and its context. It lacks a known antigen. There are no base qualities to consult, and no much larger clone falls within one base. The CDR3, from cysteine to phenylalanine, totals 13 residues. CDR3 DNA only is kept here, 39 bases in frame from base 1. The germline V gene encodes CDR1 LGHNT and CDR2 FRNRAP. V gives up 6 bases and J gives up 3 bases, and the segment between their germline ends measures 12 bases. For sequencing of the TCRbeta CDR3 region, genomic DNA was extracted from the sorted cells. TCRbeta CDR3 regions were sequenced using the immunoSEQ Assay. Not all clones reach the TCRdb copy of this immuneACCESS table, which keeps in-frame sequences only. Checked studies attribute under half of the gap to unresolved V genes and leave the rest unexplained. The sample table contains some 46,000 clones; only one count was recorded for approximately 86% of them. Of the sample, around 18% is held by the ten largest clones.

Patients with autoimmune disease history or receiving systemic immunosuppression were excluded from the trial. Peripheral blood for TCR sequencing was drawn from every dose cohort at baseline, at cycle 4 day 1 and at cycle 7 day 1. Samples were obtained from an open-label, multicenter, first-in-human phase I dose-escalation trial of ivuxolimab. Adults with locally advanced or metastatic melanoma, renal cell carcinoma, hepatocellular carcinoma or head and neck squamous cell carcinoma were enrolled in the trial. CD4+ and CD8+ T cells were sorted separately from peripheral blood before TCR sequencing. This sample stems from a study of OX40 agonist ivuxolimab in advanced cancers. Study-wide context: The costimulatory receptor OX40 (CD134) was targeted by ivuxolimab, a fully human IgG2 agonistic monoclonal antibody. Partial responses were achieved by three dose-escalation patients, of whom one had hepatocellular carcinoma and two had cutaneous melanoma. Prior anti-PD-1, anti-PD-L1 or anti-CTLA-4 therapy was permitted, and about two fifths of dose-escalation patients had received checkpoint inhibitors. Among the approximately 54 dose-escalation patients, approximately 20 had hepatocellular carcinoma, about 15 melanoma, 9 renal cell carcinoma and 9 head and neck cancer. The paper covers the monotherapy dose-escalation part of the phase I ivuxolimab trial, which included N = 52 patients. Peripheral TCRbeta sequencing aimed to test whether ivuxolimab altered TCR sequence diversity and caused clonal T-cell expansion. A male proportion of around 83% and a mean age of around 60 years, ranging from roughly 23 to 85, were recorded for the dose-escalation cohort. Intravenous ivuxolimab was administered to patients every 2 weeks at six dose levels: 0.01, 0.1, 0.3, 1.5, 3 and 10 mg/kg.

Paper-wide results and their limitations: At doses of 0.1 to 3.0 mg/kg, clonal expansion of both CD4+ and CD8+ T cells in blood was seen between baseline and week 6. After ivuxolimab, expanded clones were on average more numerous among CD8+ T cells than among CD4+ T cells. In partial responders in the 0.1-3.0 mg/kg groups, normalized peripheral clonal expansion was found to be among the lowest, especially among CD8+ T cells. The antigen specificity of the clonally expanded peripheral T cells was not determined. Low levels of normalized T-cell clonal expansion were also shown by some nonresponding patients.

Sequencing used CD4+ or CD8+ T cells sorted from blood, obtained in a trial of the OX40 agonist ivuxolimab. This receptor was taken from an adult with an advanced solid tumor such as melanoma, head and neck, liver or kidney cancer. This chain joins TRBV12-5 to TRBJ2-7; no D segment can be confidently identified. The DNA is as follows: TGTGCTAGTGGGGGTCCGCCTTTCTACGAGCAGTACTTC. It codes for CASGGPPFYEQYF.